The clone carrying this TCR beta chain has only a few counts. What it recognizes is unknown. Amplification targeted TCR beta CDR3 regions from RNA transcripts. First-round RT-PCR of the TCR CDR3 relied on the HTBI primer set. TCRdb called the multiplex PCR reads again in MiXCR, with one record for every CDR3 protein. Found here are about 380,000 distinct CDR3 sequences, 13% to 15% of them singletons; the top ten hold roughly a fifth. These data are taken from a study of T cells in Graves' hyperthyroidism and ophthalmopathy. The study, taken as a whole, reports: A 13 V-J model separated ophthalmopathy from stable hyperthyroidism.

Trimming left V 5 bases short and J 2 bases short, with 16 bases between. The CDR3 is 16 amino acids. The germline V gene has CDR1 LNHDA and CDR2 SQIVND (reference sequence). The sequence was collected from a woman in her thirties with Graves' ophthalmopathy. Sequences were obtained from blood. The V call is TRBV19, the J call TRBJ1-5; D gene ambiguous. The CDR3, as DNA: TGTGCCAGTAGTTCCTGGGAAGGTAGTGGCAATCAGCCCCAGCATTTT. This sequence encodes CASSSWEGSGNQPQHF.